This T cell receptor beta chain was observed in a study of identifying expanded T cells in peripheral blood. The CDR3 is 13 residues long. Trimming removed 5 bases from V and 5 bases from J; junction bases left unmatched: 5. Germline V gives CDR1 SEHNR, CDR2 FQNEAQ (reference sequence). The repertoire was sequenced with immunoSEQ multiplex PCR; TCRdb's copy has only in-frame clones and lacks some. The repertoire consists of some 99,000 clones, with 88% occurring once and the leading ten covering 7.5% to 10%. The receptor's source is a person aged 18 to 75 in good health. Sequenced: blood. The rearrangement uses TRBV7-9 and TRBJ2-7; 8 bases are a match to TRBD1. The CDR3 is CASSRRTGNEQYF. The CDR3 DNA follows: TGTGCCAGCAGCAGACGGACAGGGAACGAGCAGTACTTC.